What follows are 21 T cell receptor beta chains derived from one specimen sequenced in a study of response to subunit inactivated influenza vaccine. Using its own MiXCR run on the RT-PCR reads, TCRdb lists one record per CDR3 protein. This sample yields hundreds of thousands of distinct CDR3 sequences, of which around a fifth are seen a single time; about a tenth belongs to the top ten. Sequencing used PBMCs from blood, obtained roughly 20 months after vaccination. All receptors come from a man aged 45 to 70 who received an inactivated influenza vaccine.

In this sample, this clonotype turned up a few times. The chain combines TRBV5-1 with TRBJ1-3; D unclear. The ends were cut back, 0 bases at V and 3 bases at J, with 10 bases in the middle. The CDR3 covers 15 residues. Looked up from germline, CDR1 is SGHRS and CDR2 is YFSETQ. The CDR3 DNA is TGCGCCAGCAGCTTGGACGGGAGCTTTGGAAACACCATATATTTT. This sequence encodes CASSLDGSFGNTIYF.

The chain has TRBV9 and TRBJ1-5, with no clear D. V was shortened by 0 bases and J by 7 bases, with 11 bases between the two germline ends. Germline V CDR1 and CDR2: SGDLS, YYNGEE. The CDR3 has 14 amino acids. The DNA of the CDR3 is TGTGCCAGCAGCGTAGGGACTTCATACCAGCCCCAGCATTTT. Encoded protein: CASSVGTSYQPQHF.

To note about this clonotype: The junction departs from germline at one end; a sequencing error may be responsible. J is TRBJ2-7 and V is TRBV12-3 or TRBV12-4; weak D call: TRBD1 (6 bases). The CDR3 is 11 amino acids. CDR3 DNA: TGTGCCAGCAGGGGGGCAGATGAGCAGTGCTTC. It is translated as CASRGADEQCF.

This clonotype came up many times. The gene calls are TRBV14 and TRBJ2-3; D remains unclear. Germline V gives CDR1 SGHDN, CDR2 FVKESK. Between the trimmed V and J ends, which lost 1 base and 2 bases, there was a span of 16 bases. CDR3 length: 17 residues. Written as DNA, the CDR3 is TGTGCCAGCAGCCAAGTTGGCCTTCAAGTCCCCACAGATACGCAGTATTTT. Translating it yields CASSQVGLQVPTDTQYF.

The chain is built from TRBV29-1 and TRBJ2-1; the D gene is possibly TRBD2 (5 bases). Germline-derived CDR1 and CDR2 are SQVTM and ANQGSEA. The CDR3 loop spans 11 amino acids. V was shortened by 6 bases and J by 3 bases, with 6 bases between the two germline ends. Written as DNA, the CDR3 is TGCAGCGTAGACTACTACAATGAGCAGTTCTTC. Protein: CSVDYYNEQFF.

This chain joins TRBV25-1 and TRBJ2-1, with D hard to call. V was shortened by 3 bases and J by 0 bases, with 6 bases between the two germline ends. The CDR3 sequence is 14 residues long. Germline assignment: CDR1 MGHDK and CDR2 SYGVNS. The CDR3 sequence is CASSDGSSYNEQFF. For the CDR3, the DNA is TGTGCCAGCAGTGATGGCAGCTCCTACAATGAGCAGTTCTTC. Full variable domain (outside the CDR3, taken from reference TRBV25-1 and TRBJ2-1): EADIYQTPRYLVIGTGKKITLECSQTMGHDKMYWYQQDPGMELHLIHYSYGVNSTEKGDLSSESTVSRIRTEHFPLTLESARPSHTSQYLCASSDGSSYNEQFFGPGTRLTVL.

This clonotype was observed a few times. V is TRBV10-3 and J is TRBJ1-2; D is possibly TRBD1 (6 bases). Trimming removed 5 bases from V and 7 bases from J, with 20 bases in between. CDR3 length: 15 residues. Germline CDR1 and CDR2: ENHRY and SYGVKD. The CDR3 reads CAISRPTGGIVGYTF. The CDR3 nucleotides read TGTGCCATCAGTAGGCCGACAGGAGGTATCGTTGGCTACACCTTC.

This chain connects TRBV4-3 to TRBJ2-1; 11 nucleotides agree with TRBD2. The CDR3 is 17 residues long. J was trimmed by 0 bases and V by 4 bases; bases with no gene match: 5. The germline gives CDR1 LGHNA, CDR2 YSLEER. In DNA form, the CDR3 reads TGCGCCAGCAGCCCTGGGACTAGCGGAAGCTCCTACAATGAGCAGTTCTTC. Protein product: CASSPGTSGSSYNEQFF.

On this clonotype itself: Sequence at one end of the junction differs from germline and may be a read error. The gene calls are TRBV18 and TRBJ2-1, with D possibly TRBD1 on 6 matching bases. The CDR3 is made up of 13 amino acids. Per the germline V gene, CDR1 is KGHSH and CDR2 is LQKENI. DNA of the CDR3: TGTGCCAGCACACCCAGGGGCTACAATGAGCAGTTCTTC. This codes for CASTPRGYNEQFF.

V and J are TRBV29-1 and TRBJ2-7; D may be TRBD2 (6 bases). The CDR3 extends over 13 amino acids. The V gene lost 4 bases and the J gene lost 3 bases, with 13 bases spanning the gap. Looked up from germline, CDR1 is SQVTM and CDR2 is ANQGSEA. In nucleotides, the CDR3 is TGCAGCGTTGTTCGGGGGACGGGCTACGAGCAGTACTTC. This gives the protein CSVVRGTGYEQYF.

In this sample, this clonotype turned up a few times. The genes are TRBV7-9 and TRBJ2-3; D is ambiguous. V shed 3 bases and J shed 6 bases, with 7 bases lying between them. This CDR3 contains 12 residues. Per germline, CDR1 SEHNR and CDR2 FQNEAQ (reference sequence). The CDR3 nucleotides are TGTGCCAGCAGCTTCTCGGAGGATACGCAGTATTTT. This encodes CASSFSEDTQYF.

The chain carries TRBV19 and TRBJ2-5; TRBD2 is a possible D gene (6 bases). V was clipped by 5 bases and J by 2 bases, with 12 bases between them. The CDR3 is 14 amino acids. Germline CDR1 is LNHDA and CDR2 is SQIVND (reference sequence). The DNA of the CDR3 is TGTGCCAGTAGTTTTCATGGGGGGCAAGAGACCCAGTACTTC. Residues: CASSFHGGQETQYF.

This chain uses TRBV7-8 with TRBJ1-1; TRBD1 aligns across 8 bases. CDR3 length equals 15 residues. The germline CDR1 and CDR2 sequences are SGHVS and FQNEAQ. V dropped 5 bases and J dropped 1; count of bases not matched to a gene: 6. CDR3 in amino acids: CASSSFRGQNTEAFF. The CDR3 DNA reads TGTGCCAGCAGCAGCTTCAGGGGGCAGAACACTGAAGCTTTCTTT.

This clonotype was seen only a few times. V and J are TRBV3-1 and TRBJ1-2, with a possible D match to TRBD1 (5 bases). The V gene lost 1 base and the J gene lost 4 bases, with 13 bases spanning the gap. The CDR3 extends over 15 amino acids. In germline, CDR1 is LGHDT, CDR2 YNNKEL (reference sequence). The CDR3: CASSQAGGGFYGYTF. The CDR3 bases are TGTGCCAGCAGCCAAGCGGGGGGGGGTTTCTATGGCTACACCTTC. Full variable domain (outside the CDR3, taken from reference TRBV3-1 and TRBJ1-2): DTAVSQTPKYLVTQMGNDKSIKCEQNLGHDTMYWYKQDSKKFLKIMFSYNNKELIINETVPNRFSPKSPDKAHLNLHINSLELGDSAVYFCASSQAGGGFYGYTFGSGTRLTVV.

J is TRBJ1-6 and V is TRBV7-2; D remains unclear. Germline loops: CDR1 SGHTA, CDR2 FQGNSA. The CDR3 runs 13 residues. V lost 2 bases and J 11 bases, leaving 10 bases between the germline ends. The CDR3 sequence is CASSLKPSTPLHF. DNA of the CDR3: TGTGCCAGCAGCTTAAAGCCCTCCACACCCCTCCACTTT.

The gene calls are TRBV20-1 and TRBJ1-4; D unresolved. Trimming left V 4 bases short and J 8 bases short, with 11 bases between. The CDR3 contains 12 residues. Germline V gene lookup returns CDR1 DFQATT and CDR2 SNEGSKA (reference sequence). The chain's CDR3 is CSATGSQEKLFF. The DNA for the CDR3 is TGCAGTGCTACCGGTTCGCAGGAAAAACTGTTTTTT.

This clonotype was seen a handful of times. The genes are TRBV5-1 and TRBJ1-2; D is ambiguous. V gave up 4 bases and J gave up 3 bases, with 7 bases separating them. This CDR3 comprises 12 residues. Germline CDR1 and CDR2: SGHRS and YFSETQ. CDR3 bases: TGCGCCAGCAGCCCGGACTACTATGGCTACACCTTC. Its translation is CASSPDYYGYTF.

CDR3 sequence reads: CASSQERGYAIEQFF. In nucleotides, the CDR3 is TGTGCCAGCAGCCAGGAAAGGGGGTACGCAATTGAGCAGTTCTTC. The chain carries TRBV4-2 and TRBJ2-1; perhaps TRBD1 as D (6 bases). Trimming removed 3 bases at V and 9 bases at J, with 18 bases between. The germline V gene encodes CDR1 LGHNA and CDR2 YNFKEQ. CDR3 size: 15 residues.

There are many counts of this clonotype. The V and J genes are TRBV29-1 and TRBJ1-1, with a possible D match to TRBD1 (5 bases). The ends were cut back, 5 bases at V and 4 bases at J, with 11 bases in the middle. Germline values: CDR1 SQVTM, CDR2 ANQGSEA. This CDR3 comprises 12 residues. CDR3 loop: CSVTRGGTEAFF. CDR3 nucleotide sequence: TGCAGCGTTACCCGGGGGGGCACTGAAGCTTTCTTT.

The table lists this clonotype with many counts. The gene calls are TRBV10-3 and TRBJ1-2; 7 bases match TRBD1. This CDR3 comprises 14 residues. The germline gives CDR1 ENHRY, CDR2 SYGVKD. V shed 0 bases and J 7 bases; nucleotides not matched to a gene: 5. The CDR3 sequence: CAISESDRVGGYTF. DNA of the CDR3: TGTGCCATCAGTGAGTCCGACAGGGTCGGTGGCTACACCTTC.

This clonotype has only a few counts. The chain is built from TRBV20-1 and TRBJ1-6; weak D call: TRBD1 (5 bases). Germline V gene sequence: CDR1 DFQATT, CDR2 SNEGSKA (reference sequence). V was shortened by 4 bases and J by 4 bases, with 14 bases between the two germline ends. This CDR3 is 15 amino acids long. The CDR3 is CSAKPGRQYNSPLHF. The DNA for the CDR3 is TGCAGTGCTAAACCGGGACGCCAATATAATTCACCCCTCCACTTT.